This T cell receptor (beta chain) was recorded in a study of blood T cell repertoires in COVID-19 (dated by TCRdb to 2020 to 2022). For the study in its entirety: Collaborator samples came from the United States, Italy and Spain and covered acute and convalescent phases of COVID-19. The prospective study material was composed of cDNA or gDNA derived from T cells, B-cell-depleted T cells, or PBMCs. Deeply sampled blood TCRbeta repertoires from subjects exposed to, actively infected with, or recovered from COVID-19 were included in the dataset. The repertoires were released in a freely available public database intended as a resource for research on the immune response to SARS-CoV-2. Samples were obtained from the ongoing ImmuneRACE study (first 160 participants) and from over a thousand subjects provided by 6 global collaborators. Nearly every sample came with metadata listing a de-identified subject ID, COVID-19 status, age in years and sex. Where HLA class I and class II types were available, the types were taken from metadata supplied by the sample provider, not from assay-based typing.

In Seattle, one collaborating source enrolled patients while the infection was active and tracked those patients longitudinally over the course of disease. Whole blood was collected in K2EDTA tubes by collaborating institutions according to the institutions' own protocols. For TCRbeta analysis, collaborators shipped samples in one of three forms: frozen whole blood, isolated PBMCs, or DNA extracted from either of those sample types. The immunoSEQ Assay, a bias-controlled multiplex PCR, was used to amplify TCRbeta CDR3 regions from genomic DNA. The authors' analysis ran thus. Nucleated cell counts per sample were estimated from amplification of reference gene primers within the assay. To quantify the absolute abundance of each unique TCRbeta CDR3 rearrangement, sequence reads were collapsed and filtered. Productive Simpson clonality was computed per sample as the square root of Simpson's diversity index over productive rearrangements. TCRdb took this table from immuneACCESS and kept in-frame rearrangements with V and J called. Such tables lack part of the clones; where checked against another copy, unresolved V genes explain under half of the gap, and the rest is unexplained. The V and J calls and clone size are taken from that table; D and trimming were inferred from the DNA. For this sample the table gives fewer than 250,000 clones, of which about nine tenths were detected only once. In total, the top ten clones hold roughly 0.79% of the sample.

General conclusions and limits of the study: The amount of clinical and demographic metadata varied by source and participant and was provided uncurated.

Note on this clone: Its antigen has not been determined. No base-level quality is on record; no much larger clone is a single base apart.

V is cut by 1 base and J by 4 bases, and the space between the germline ends is 11 bases. CDR1 is given as SGHTA and CDR2 as FQGTGA, both from the germline V gene. The CDR3 has 15 amino acids, counting the end cysteine and phenylalanine. The retained sequence is limited to the CDR3, 45 bases, with the frame set at the first base. Sequencing was done on a sample of peripheral blood. This clonotype originated in a man aged 25-45 years with COVID-19, enrolled during active disease. The rearrangement joined TRBV7-3 to TRBJ2-1; the D gene is not confidently resolved. The CDR3 sequence is CASSLMGGGYNEQFF. The DNA sequence follows: TGTGCCAGCAGCTTAATGGGTGGCGGATACAATGAGCAGTTCTTC.